A single sample is the source of the 12 T cell receptor beta chains below, sequenced in a study of control samples from healthy donors and cancer patients. The table came from immunoSEQ multiplex PCR; TCRdb's copy has only in-frame clones and leaves some out. The table includes tens of thousands of clones, approximately 91% detected once. The material sequenced was PBMCs. The receptor source for this set is a woman aged 45-60 years with colorectal cancer.

V usage is TRBV18 and J usage is TRBJ2-2; D is ambiguous. The CDR3 has 14 residues. Trimming pared 3 bases from V and 0 bases from J, leaving 5 bases between. Germline CDR1 is KGHSH and CDR2 is LQKENI. The CDR3 DNA sequence: TGTGCCAGCTCACCGGGGACGAACACCGGGGAGCTGTTTTTT. Its translation is CASSPGTNTGELFF.

DNA of the CDR3: TGTGCCAGCAGTTACACCTCCCGGCTTACAGATGCCCCTGCAACTAATGAAAAACTGTTTTTT. Translation: CASSYTSRLTDAPATNEKLFF. The J gene is TRBJ1-4, the V gene TRBV6-2 or TRBV6-3; D is unresolved. Trimming removed 2 bases at V and 0 bases at J, with 25 bases between. Germline CDR1 is MNHEY and CDR2 is SVGEGT. CDR3 length: 21 amino acids.

This clone was recorded once. This chain connects TRBV24-1 to TRBJ2-3; the match to TRBD1 covers 7 bases. From germline, CDR1 is KGHDR and CDR2 SFDVKD. This CDR3 region has 15 residues. Trimming took 3 bases from V and 5 from J; bases not matched to a gene: 7. For the CDR3, the DNA is TGTGCCACCAGTGATGCACAGGGGATAAGAGATACGCAGTATTTT. Translating it yields CATSDAQGIRDTQYF.

The gene calls are TRBV12-3 or TRBV12-4 and TRBJ1-2; D gene unclear. V gave up 6 bases and J gave up 7 bases, with 15 bases separating them. The CDR3 contains 13 residues. The CDR3 is CASSIRGQSGYTF. The CDR3 bases are TGTGCCAGCAGCATCCGGGGTCAAAGTGGCTACACCTTC.

This clone was counted once. V gene TRBV28 combines with J gene TRBJ1-5; 7 positions match TRBD1. CDR3 length: 14 amino acids. Trimming removed 3 bases from V and 7 bases from J; junction bases left unmatched: 6. The germline V gene encodes CDR1 MDHEN and CDR2 SYDVKM. In DNA, the CDR3 is TGTGCCAGCAGTTTCACAGGGGTCTGGCAGCCCCAGCATTTT. Protein product: CASSFTGVWQPQHF.

The rearrangement uses TRBV3-1 (or the pseudogene TRBV3-2) and TRBJ1-1; D may be TRBD1 (6 bases). CDR1 and CDR2 from the germline V gene are LGHDT and YNNKEL (reference sequence). The CDR3 totals 17 residues. V gave up 0 bases and J gave up 1 base, with 15 bases separating them. Here the CDR3 DNA reads TGTGCCAGCAGCCAAGAGTTACAGGGCCGGGGGAACACTGAAGCTTTCTTT. Its translation is CASSQELQGRGNTEAFF.

This chain's CDR3 is CASRNGAHSNYGYTF. The CDR3 DNA reads TGTGCCAGCAGGAACGGTGCCCACAGTAACTATGGCTACACCTTC. This chain uses TRBV7-9 with TRBJ1-2; D is unclear. Germline assignment: CDR1 SEHNR and CDR2 FQNEAQ (reference sequence). Trimming pared 6 bases from V and 1 base from J, leaving 15 bases between. This CDR3 region has 15 residues.

This clone was recorded only once. The chain combines TRBV5-1 with TRBJ1-2, with TRBD1 matching 8 bases. CDR1 and CDR2 from the germline V gene are SGHRS and YFSETQ. The J segment lost 4 bases and the V segment lost 5 bases, leaving 7 bases of the junction unmatched. The CDR3 spans 14 residues. CDR3 protein: CASRPGQGVYGYTF. The CDR3 nucleotides are TGCGCCAGCAGACCAGGACAGGGCGTCTATGGCTACACCTTC.

V is TRBV9 and J is TRBJ1-2; D uncertain. Germline CDR1 is SGDLS and CDR2 is YYNGEE. The CDR3 totals 16 residues. The V end was cut by 4 bases, the J end by 3 bases, with 19 bases between. The CDR3 loop is CASSSSRVGQHYGYTF. DNA for the CDR3: TGTGCCAGCAGCTCCTCCCGTGTCGGGCAGCACTATGGCTACACCTTC. The entire variable domain, with the rest obtained from reference TRBV9 and TRBJ1-2, is as follows: DSGVTQTPKHLITATGQRVTLRCSPRSGDLSVYWYQQSLDQGLQFLIQYYNGEERAKGNILERFSAQQFPDLHSELNLSSLELGDSALYFCASSSSRVGQHYGYTFGSGTRLTVV.

The CDR3, as DNA: TGCGCCAGCAGCCAAGAAGGGGCTCCTGGAAACACCATATATTTT. It specifies CASSQEGAPGNTIYF. This rearrangement joins TRBV4-1 to TRBJ1-3; D is perhaps TRBD1 (5 bases). This CDR3 contains 15 residues. CDR1 MGHRA and CDR2 YSYEKL come from the germline V gene. The germline V and J ends were trimmed by 0 bases and 2 bases, with 8 bases remaining between them.

The CDR3 bases are TGTGCCAGCAGCGAGACAGGGACCTTAGCCAAAAACATTCAGTACTTC. Translating gives CASSETGTLAKNIQYF. The chain couples TRBV5-5 to TRBJ2-4, with TRBD1 identical over 7 bases. The CDR3 length is 16 residues. V gave up 4 bases and J gave up 0 bases; unmatched junction bases: 7. Germline V gene lookup returns CDR1 SGHKS and CDR2 YYEKEE (reference sequence).

This rearrangement joins TRBV28 to TRBJ1-2; 9 bases are a match to TRBD1. There are 13 residues in the CDR3. The J segment lost 7 bases and the V segment lost 5 bases, leaving 5 bases of the junction unmatched. Germline loops: CDR1 MDHEN, CDR2 SYDVKM. The CDR3 nucleotides read TGTGCCAGCAGTCAGGGACAGGGAACTGGCTACACCTTC. This encodes CASSQGQGTGYTF.